Below, 8 T cell receptor beta chains from the same sample are listed, as sequenced in a study of blood T cell repertoires in COVID-19. This table comes from immunoSEQ multiplex PCR, and its TCRdb copy is limited to in-frame clones, with some not included. The sample consists of about 240,000 clones, 75% to 85% of them appearing once. The sequencing sample was made of peripheral blood. These receptors came from an elderly woman with COVID-19, enrolled during active disease.

The CDR3 bases are TGCGCCAGCAGCCAGCCCGGGGAAAAACTGTTTTTT. Translation: CASSQPGEKLFF. J is TRBJ1-4 and V is TRBV5-1; D is undetermined. Germline CDR1 SGHRS, CDR2 YFSETQ. V was trimmed by 4 bases and J by 8 bases, leaving 9 bases between them. CDR3 length: 12 amino acids.

This clone was counted once. The rearrangement links TRBV5-1 to TRBJ1-2, with D possibly matching TRBD1 (6 bases). The germline V gene encodes CDR1 SGHRS and CDR2 YFSETQ. V was shortened by 2 bases and J by 2 bases, with 10 bases between the two germline ends. The CDR3 length is 14 residues. This chain's CDR3 is CASSFTGSNYGYTF. CDR3 in DNA: TGCGCCAGCAGCTTCACAGGGTCCAACTATGGCTACACCTTC.

This chain joins TRBV6-2 or TRBV6-3 and TRBJ2-3; D gene unclear. V lost 4 bases and J lost 8, with 13 bases in between. There are 13 residues in the CDR3. Germline CDR1 MNHEY, CDR2 SVGEGT. The CDR3 DNA reads TGTGCCAGCAGTTCGTCAGCGAGGATTACGCAGTATTTT. It codes for CASSSSARITQYF.

The J gene is TRBJ2-7, the V gene TRBV27, with D possibly matching TRBD1 (6 bases). The CDR3 loop spans 17 amino acids. Germline values: CDR1 MNHEY, CDR2 SMNVEV (reference sequence). Deletions cut 5 bases from V and 0 bases from J, with 20 bases between. The CDR3 spells CASSLRQASRYSYEQYF. The CDR3 nucleotides are TGTGCCAGCAGTCTCCGACAGGCCTCCCGGTACTCCTACGAGCAGTACTTC.

The rearrangement joins TRBV7-2 to TRBJ1-2; D not resolved. Trimming shortened V by 7 bases and J by 3 bases, and 15 bases separated the two germline ends. The CDR3 has 14 amino acids. Germline CDR1 SGHTA, CDR2 FQGNSA. As DNA, the CDR3 is TGTGCCAGCAACCTCTTTACAGCGGACTATGGCTACACCTTC. Translation gives CASNLFTADYGYTF. Based on the CDR3 plus reference TRBV7-2 and TRBJ1-2, the full variable domain is GAGVSQSPSNKVTEKGKDVELRCDPISGHTALYWYRQSLGQGLEFLIYFQGNSAPDKSGLPSDRFSAERTGGSVSTLTIQRTQQEDSAVYLCASNLFTADYGYTFGSGTRLTVV.

The CDR3 is CASSPGPRGEKLFF. DNA of the CDR3: TGTGCCAGCAGCCCGGGACCCCGGGGGGAAAAACTGTTTTTT. The V gene is TRBV2, the J gene TRBJ1-4, with D maybe TRBD1 (5 bases). The germline V gene has CDR1 SNHLY and CDR2 FYNNEI. CDR3 length: 14 residues. Trimming cost V 6 bases and J 8 bases, with 16 bases left between them.

The chain recombines TRBV19 with TRBJ2-2; no clear D gene. V shed 7 bases and J shed 0 bases, with 12 bases lying between them. The CDR3 contains 15 residues. CDR1 and CDR2 from the germline V gene are LNHDA and SQIVND (reference sequence). CDR3 nucleotides: TGTGCCAGTAATAGTTTCTCCTCGAACACCGGGGAGCTGTTTTTT. It specifies CASNSFSSNTGELFF.

This clone has just one count. This sequence joins TRBV15 and TRBJ2-7; D perhaps matches TRBD2 (6 bases). Germline V gives CDR1 LNHNV, CDR2 YYDKDF (reference sequence). V lost 5 bases and J lost 6, with 11 bases in between. The CDR3 contains 12 residues. This chain's CDR3 is CATSPAGSEQYF. The CDR3 region has the DNA TGTGCCACCAGCCCTGCGGGGTCCGAGCAGTACTTC.